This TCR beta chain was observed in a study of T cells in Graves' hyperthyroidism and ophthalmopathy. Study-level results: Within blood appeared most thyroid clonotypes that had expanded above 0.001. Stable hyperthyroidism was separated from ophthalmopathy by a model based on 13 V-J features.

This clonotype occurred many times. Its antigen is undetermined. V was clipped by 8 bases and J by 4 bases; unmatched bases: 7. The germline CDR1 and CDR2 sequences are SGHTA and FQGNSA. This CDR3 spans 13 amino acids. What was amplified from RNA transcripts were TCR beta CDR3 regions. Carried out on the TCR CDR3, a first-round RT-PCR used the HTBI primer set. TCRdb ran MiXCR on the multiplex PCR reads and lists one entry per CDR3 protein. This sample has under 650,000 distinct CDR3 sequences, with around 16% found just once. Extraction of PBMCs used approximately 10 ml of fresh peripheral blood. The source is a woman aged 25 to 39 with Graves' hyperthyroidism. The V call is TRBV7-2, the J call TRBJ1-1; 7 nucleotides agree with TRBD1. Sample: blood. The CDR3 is CASDRVRGTEAFF. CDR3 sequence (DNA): TGTGCCAGCGACAGGGTGAGGGGCACTGAAGCTTTCTTT.